The 21 T cell receptor beta chains below come from one sample, sequenced in a study of T cells in women clearing cervical HPV infection. The table came from immunoSEQ multiplex PCR; TCRdb's copy has only in-frame clones and leaves some out. The sample table includes tens of thousands of clones. The specimen was blood buffy coat. The receptors originated from a woman aged 18 to 75 with a cervical HPV16 infection that either progressed to CIN3+ or cleared (not recorded which).

To note about this clone: The read is 3 residues too short to cover the CDR3 end, so that end is filled in from the germline J gene. The rearrangement joins TRBV19 to TRBJ1-2; 7 nucleotides align to TRBD1. Germline CDR1 reads LNHDA; CDR2 reads SQIVND (reference sequence). This CDR3 is 13 amino acids long. The V segment lost 6 bases and the J segment 5 bases; nucleotides outside the gene matches: 6. Incomplete CDR3 DNA: TGTGCCAGTAGAAGGTCAGGGGGGTATGGC. Its protein is CASRRSGGYG. The whole CDR3 is CASRRSGGYGYTF. The full variable domain, with the rest looked up from reference TRBV19 and TRBJ1-2, is DGGITQSPKYLFRKEGQNVTLSCEQNLNHDAMYWYRQDPGQGLRLIYYSQIVNDFQKGDIAEGYSVSREKKESFPLTVTSAQKNPTAFYLCASRRSGGYGYTFGSGTRLTVV.

Regarding this clone: The observed sequence ends 3 residues before the CDR3 terminus, with the missing tail filled in from the germline J gene. The genes are TRBV7-2 and TRBJ1-6, with D perhaps matching TRBD1 (6 bases). The CDR3 is made up of 13 amino acids. Germline assignment: CDR1 SGHTA and CDR2 FQGNSA. V was shortened by 1 base and J by 10 bases, with 8 bases between the two germline ends. CDR3 protein: CASSLDRVSPLHF. The covered CDR3 bases are TGTGCCAGCAGCTTAGACAGGGTCTCACCC.

With respect to this clone: The read falls 3 residues short of the CDR3 end, and the missing part is taken from the germline J gene. The V gene is TRBV11-1, the J gene TRBJ2-3, with D possibly matching TRBD2 (7 bases). The CDR3 has 15 residues. Germline V gene data show CDR1 as SGHAT and CDR2 as FQDESV (reference sequence). The V gene lost 5 bases and the J gene lost 0 bases, with 12 bases spanning the gap. Partial CDR3 DNA: TGTGCCAGCAGCCCGGAGGGGGGGAGCACAGATACG. Protein product: CASSPEGGSTDT. The full CDR3 reads CASSPEGGSTDTQYF.

Turning to this clone: The CDR3 is cut off 3 residues early in the read; its end comes from the germline J gene. This chain links TRBV7-9 with TRBJ2-2; D not resolved. The CDR3 covers 13 residues. The germline V gene encodes CDR1 SEHNR and CDR2 FQNEAQ (reference sequence). CDR3 in amino acids: CASSLPTNEKLFF. The CDR3 DNA, read in part, is TGTGCCAGCAGTCTTCCAACTAATGAAAAG.

About this clone: The CDR3 is cut off 3 residues early in the read; its end comes from the germline J gene. The gene calls are TRBV5-1 and TRBJ2-1; TRBD2 might be the D (6 bases). V lost 1 base to trimming and J lost 8 bases, with 13 bases between them. The CDR3 contains 14 residues. The V gene's germline CDR1 is SGHRS and CDR2 YFSETQ. The CDR3 loop reads CASSLRSREDEQFF. The sequenced part of the CDR3 DNA is TGCGCCAGCAGCTTGAGGTCCAGGGAGGATGAG.

Remarks on this clone: The CDR3 end lies 3 residues beyond the end of the read and is filled in from the germline J gene. V gene TRBV11-2 combines with J gene TRBJ2-5, with a tentative D call TRBD1 (6 bases). CDR3 length: 13 residues. V lost 4 bases, J lost 3 bases, and 9 bases lay in between. CDR1 SGHAT and CDR2 FQNNGV come from the germline V gene. This chain's CDR3 is CASSWTEKETQYF. CDR3 bases read: TGTGCCAGCAGCTGGACAGAGAAAGAGACC.

This chain's CDR3 is CASSEFDTGELFF. The sequenced part of the CDR3 DNA is TGTGCCAGCAGTGAATTCGACACCGGGGAG. The chain uses TRBV6-1 and TRBJ2-2; D not certain. With the read ending 3 residues before the CDR3 end, the germline J gene is used to fill in that end. The CDR3 spans 13 residues. Trimming shortened V by 2 bases and J by 3 bases, and 4 bases separated the two germline ends. CDR1 and CDR2 (germline): MNHNS, SASEGT.

Concerning this clone itself: The read terminates 3 residues before the CDR3 end, so the remaining end is supplied by the germline J gene. This chain uses TRBV19 with TRBJ1-4; D is undetermined. Germline V gives CDR1 LNHDA, CDR2 SQIVND (reference sequence). The CDR3 extends over 14 amino acids. The V and J ends lost 4 bases and 7 bases respectively, with 13 bases between them. The CDR3 here is CASSNSPFTEKLFF. The covered CDR3 bases are TGTGCCAGTAGTAACAGTCCTTTCACTGAAAAA.

Comments on this clone: The sequenced fragment ends 3 residues before the CDR3 boundary, so the rest is inferred from the germline J gene. The J gene is TRBJ2-6, the V gene TRBV2; TRBD1 matches at 9 bases. The CDR3 runs 16 residues. Trimming removed 7 bases from V and 2 bases from J; junction bases left unmatched: 6. Germline assignment: CDR1 SNHLY and CDR2 FYNNEI. The CDR3 sequence is CASKNTGGAGANVLTF. The CDR3 bases that were read are TGTGCCAGCAAAAACACAGGGGGCGCTGGGGCCAACGTC.

A remark on this clone: The CDR3 end lies 3 residues beyond the end of the read and is filled in from the germline J gene. This sequence joins TRBV18 and TRBJ1-1, with D hard to call. The CDR3 sequence is 15 residues long. V lost 3 bases and J lost 1, with 12 bases in between. Germline V gene data show CDR1 as KGHSH and CDR2 as LQKENI. The CDR3 region is CASSPSSRANTEAFF. The covered CDR3 bases are TGTGCCAGCTCACCGTCGTCAAGGGCGAACACTGAA.

Note on this clone: The read comes to an end 3 residues before the CDR3 does, leaving the germline J gene to fill in the end. The V and J genes are TRBV19 and TRBJ1-5, with D possibly TRBD1 on 5 matching bases. CDR1 and CDR2 (germline): LNHDA, SQIVND (reference sequence). Trimming took off 3 bases at V and 5 bases at J, with 11 bases between the two ends. The CDR3 is 14 residues long. The sequenced CDR3 bases are TGTGCCAGTAGTATCGGGGGGGGTTATCAGCCC. Protein: CASSIGGGYQP. The entire CDR3 is CASSIGGGYQPQHF.

Concerning this clone itself: The read gets to within 3 residues of the CDR3 end, and the germline J gene fills in the rest. The J gene is TRBJ2-6, the V gene TRBV18; 7 bases map to TRBD1. Germline V CDR1 and CDR2: KGHSH, LQKENI. This CDR3 is built from 15 residues. The J segment lost 1 base and the V segment lost 4 bases, leaving 1 base of the junction unmatched. The CDR3 spells CASSQDRSGANVLTF. CDR3 bases read: TGTGCCAGCTCACAGGACAGGTCTGGGGCCAACGTC.

Remarks on this clone: The read finishes 3 residues shy of the CDR3 end, and the germline J gene is used to complete it. The rearrangement joins TRBV7-2 to TRBJ2-3, with a tentative D call TRBD1 (5 bases). CDR3 size: 13 residues. Germline assignment: CDR1 SGHTA and CDR2 FQGNSA. The sequenced CDR3 bases are TGTGCCAGCAGCTTATATAGGGGTCAGCCG. Its protein is CASSLYRGQP. In full, the CDR3 is CASSLYRGQPQYF.

Details on this clone: Coverage ceases 3 residues before the CDR3 finishes, and the germline J gene fills in the end. Other nucleotide sequences from this sample produce the same CDR3. V and J are TRBV5-1 and TRBJ1-1; tentative D call: TRBD1 (5 bases). Germline CDR1 and CDR2: SGHRS and YFSETQ. The CDR3 has 14 residues. V lost 1 base and J lost 5, with 12 bases in between. Here the CDR3 reads CASSLLGGGTEAFF. The CDR3 DNA, read in part, is TGCGCCAGCAGCTTGTTGGGGGGAGGGACTGAA.

Remarks on this clone: The read halts 3 residues ahead of the CDR3 end, with the missing end drawn from the germline J gene. V usage is TRBV29-1 and J usage is TRBJ2-2; TRBD1 agrees at 11 bases. Trimming cost V 5 bases and J 5 bases; bases outside gene matches: 7. CDR3 length: 15 residues. Germline CDR1 is SQVTM and CDR2 is ANQGSEA. CDR3 sequence: CSVRGQGARTGELFF. CDR3 DNA (partial): TGCAGCGTTCGAGGACAGGGGGCGAGGACCGGGGAG.

Notes on this clone: Read data end 3 residues before the CDR3 end; the end is taken from the germline J gene. The J gene is TRBJ1-3, the V gene TRBV5-4; 8 bases fit TRBD1. Unmatched junction bases numbered 5, after V lost 3 bases and J lost 0 bases. The CDR3 is made up of 16 amino acids. Germline V lookup: CDR1 SGHNT, CDR2 YYREEE (reference sequence). The CDR3 bases that were read are TGTGCCAGCAGCTCGGGACAGGATCCCTCTGGAAACACC. Translation: CASSSGQDPSGNT. In full, the CDR3 reads CASSSGQDPSGNTIYF.

In the case of this clone: At one end, the junction sequence differs from germline, possibly due to a read error. The read comes to an end 3 residues before the CDR3 does, leaving the germline J gene to fill in the end. This sequence joins TRBV7-7 and TRBJ2-7; 8 bases agree with TRBD1. The germline V gene encodes CDR1 SSHAT and CDR2 FNYEAQ (reference sequence). The CDR3 has 13 amino acids. The covered CDR3 bases are TGTGCTAGCAGCTTAGCAGGGACAGGCGAG. Protein: CASSLAGTGE. The CDR3 in its entirety is CASSLAGTGEQYF. Using reference TRBV7-7 and TRBJ2-7 for the parts outside the CDR3, the full variable domain is GAGVSQSPRYKVTKRGQDVTLRCDPISSHATLYWYQQALGQGPEFLTYFNYEAQPDKSGLPSDRFSAERPEGSISTLTIQRTEQRDSAMYRCASSLAGTGEQYFGPGTRLTVT.

Regarding this clone: The CDR3 extends 3 residues past the end of the read, so its final part is completed from the germline J gene. The rearrangement joins TRBV6-1 to TRBJ1-5, with 7 bases that match TRBD1. The ends lost 0 bases at V and 5 bases at J; junction bases unmatched: 10. The CDR3 sequence is 17 residues long. CDR1 is MNHNS and CDR2 is SASEGT in the germline V gene. The CDR3 bases that were read are TGTGCCAGCAGTGAAGCTACAGGGGTCCCTCGGTATCAGCCC. Translation gives CASSEATGVPRYQP. The full CDR3 protein is CASSEATGVPRYQPQHF.

Notes on this clone: The observed sequence ends 3 residues before the CDR3 terminus, with the missing tail filled in from the germline J gene. This sequence joins TRBV20-1 and TRBJ2-3, with D possibly being TRBD2 (5 bases). Germline CDR1 and CDR2: DFQATT and SNEGSKA (reference sequence). Trimming removed 5 bases from V and 1 base from J, with 19 bases in between. This CDR3 contains 16 residues. The chain's CDR3 is CSAGSAGGPRTDTQYF. The DNA read from the CDR3 is TGCAGTGCTGGGTCGGCGGGCGGGCCCCGCACAGATACG.

In regard to this clone: The read ends 3 residues early relative to the CDR3; the germline J gene fills the gap. The chain couples TRBV7-3 to TRBJ2-2; D remains unclear. This CDR3 is built from 13 residues. Trimming left V 2 bases short and J 7 bases short, with 8 bases between. The V gene's germline CDR1 is SGHTA and CDR2 FQGTGA. The sequenced part of the CDR3 DNA is TGTGCCAGCAGCTTACCAAAAGGCGGGGAG. Protein sequence: CASSLPKGGE. Given in full, the CDR3 is CASSLPKGGELFF.

With regard to this clone: The read terminates 3 residues before the CDR3 end, so the remaining end is supplied by the germline J gene. V and J are TRBV6-1 and TRBJ2-1, with 11 bases matching TRBD2. Germline-derived CDR1 and CDR2 are MNHNS and SASEGT. Trimming took 3 bases from V and 2 from J; bases not matched to a gene: 0. The CDR3 covers 15 residues. The sequenced part of the CDR3 DNA is TGTGCCAGCAGTGAGACTAGCGGGGCCTACAATGAG. It yields the protein CASSETSGAYNE. In full, the CDR3 is CASSETSGAYNEQFF.